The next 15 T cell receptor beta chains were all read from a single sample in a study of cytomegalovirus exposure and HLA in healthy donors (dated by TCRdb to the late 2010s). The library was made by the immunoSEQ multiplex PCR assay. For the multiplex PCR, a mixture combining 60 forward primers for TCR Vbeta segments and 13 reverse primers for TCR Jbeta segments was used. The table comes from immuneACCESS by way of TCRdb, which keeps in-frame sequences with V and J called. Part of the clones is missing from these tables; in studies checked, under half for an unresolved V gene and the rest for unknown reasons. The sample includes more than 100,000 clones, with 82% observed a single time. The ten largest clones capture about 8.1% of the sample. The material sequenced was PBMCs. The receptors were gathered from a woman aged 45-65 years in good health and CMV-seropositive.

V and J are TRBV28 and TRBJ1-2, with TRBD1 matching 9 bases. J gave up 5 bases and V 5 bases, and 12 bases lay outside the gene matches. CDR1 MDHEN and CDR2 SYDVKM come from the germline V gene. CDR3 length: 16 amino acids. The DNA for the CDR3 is TGTGCCAGCAGTATCCTACAGGGGGCGCGGGGATATGGCTACACCTTC. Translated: CASSILQGARGYGYTF.

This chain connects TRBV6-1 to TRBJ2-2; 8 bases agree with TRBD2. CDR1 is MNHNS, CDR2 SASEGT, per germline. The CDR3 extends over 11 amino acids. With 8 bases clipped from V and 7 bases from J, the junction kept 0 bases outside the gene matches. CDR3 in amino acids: CASGTSGELFF. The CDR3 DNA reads TGTGCCAGCGGGACTAGCGGGGAGCTGTTTTTT.

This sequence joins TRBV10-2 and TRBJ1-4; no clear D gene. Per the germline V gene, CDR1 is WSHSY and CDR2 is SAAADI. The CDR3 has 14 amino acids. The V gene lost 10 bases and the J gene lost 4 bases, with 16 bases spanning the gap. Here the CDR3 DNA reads TGCGCCACCTTAAGTGAGGAGGGTAATGAAAAACTGTTTTTT. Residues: CATLSEEGNEKLFF.

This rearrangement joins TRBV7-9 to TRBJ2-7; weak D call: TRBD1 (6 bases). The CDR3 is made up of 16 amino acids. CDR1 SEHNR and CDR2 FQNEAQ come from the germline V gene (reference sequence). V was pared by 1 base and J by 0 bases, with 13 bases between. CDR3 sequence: CASSLGQGTSSYEQYF. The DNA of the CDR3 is TGTGCCAGCAGCTTAGGCCAGGGGACAAGCTCCTACGAGCAGTACTTC.

CDR3 sequence: CASSRETSTGELFF. As DNA, the CDR3 is TGTGCCAGCAGCCGGGAAACAAGCACCGGGGAGCTGTTTTTT. The chain employs TRBV7-2 and TRBJ2-2; tentatively, D is TRBD2 (5 bases). The V gene's germline CDR1 is SGHTA and CDR2 FQGNSA. The CDR3 length is 14 residues. Trimming shortened V by 5 bases and J by 4 bases, and 11 bases separated the two germline ends.

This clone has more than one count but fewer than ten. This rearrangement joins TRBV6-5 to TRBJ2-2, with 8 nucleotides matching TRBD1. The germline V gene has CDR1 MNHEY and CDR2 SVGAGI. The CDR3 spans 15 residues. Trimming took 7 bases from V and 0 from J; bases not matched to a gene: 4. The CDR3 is CASNRQGPNTGELFF. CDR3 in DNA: TGTGCCAGCAACCGACAGGGGCCGAACACCGGGGAGCTGTTTTTT.

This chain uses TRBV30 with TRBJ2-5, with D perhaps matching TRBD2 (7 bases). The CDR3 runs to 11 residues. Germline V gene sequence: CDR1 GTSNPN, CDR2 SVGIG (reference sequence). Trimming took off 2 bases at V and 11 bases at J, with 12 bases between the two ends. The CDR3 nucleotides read TGTGCCTGGAGTAGGGGGGGGGAGCAGTACTTC. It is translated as CAWSRGGEQYF.

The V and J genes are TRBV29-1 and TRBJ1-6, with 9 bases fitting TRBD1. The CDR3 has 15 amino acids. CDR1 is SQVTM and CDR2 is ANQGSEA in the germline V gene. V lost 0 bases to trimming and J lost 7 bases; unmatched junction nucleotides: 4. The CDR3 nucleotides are TGCAGCGTTGAAGATCTGGGACAGGGCAATTCACCCCTCCACTTT. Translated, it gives CSVEDLGQGNSPLHF.

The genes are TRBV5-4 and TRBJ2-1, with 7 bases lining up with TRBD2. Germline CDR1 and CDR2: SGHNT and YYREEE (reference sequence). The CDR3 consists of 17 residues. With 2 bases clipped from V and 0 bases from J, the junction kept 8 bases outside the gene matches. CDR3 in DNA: TGTGCCAGCAGCTTAACGCTAGCGGCTAGCTCCTACAATGAGCAGTTCTTC. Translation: CASSLTLAASSYNEQFF.

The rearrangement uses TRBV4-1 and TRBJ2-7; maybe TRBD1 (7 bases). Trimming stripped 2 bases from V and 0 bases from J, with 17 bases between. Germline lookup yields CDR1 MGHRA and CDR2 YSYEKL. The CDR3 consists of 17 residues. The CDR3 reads CASSQITSWDSSYEQYF. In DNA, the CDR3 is TGCGCCAGCAGCCAAATCACTAGCTGGGACAGCTCCTACGAGCAGTACTTC.

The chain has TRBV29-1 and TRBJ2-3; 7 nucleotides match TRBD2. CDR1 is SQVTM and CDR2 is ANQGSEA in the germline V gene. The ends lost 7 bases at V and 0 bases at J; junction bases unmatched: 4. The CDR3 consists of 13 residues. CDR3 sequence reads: CSGGGRSTDTQYF. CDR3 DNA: TGCAGCGGGGGGGGGAGGAGCACAGATACGCAGTATTTT.

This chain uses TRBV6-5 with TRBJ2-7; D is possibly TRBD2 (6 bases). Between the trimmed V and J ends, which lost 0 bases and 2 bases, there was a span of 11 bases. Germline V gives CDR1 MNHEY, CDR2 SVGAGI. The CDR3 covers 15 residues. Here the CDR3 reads CASSYSNWGAYEQYF. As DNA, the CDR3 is TGTGCCAGCAGTTACTCGAATTGGGGGGCCTACGAGCAGTACTTC.

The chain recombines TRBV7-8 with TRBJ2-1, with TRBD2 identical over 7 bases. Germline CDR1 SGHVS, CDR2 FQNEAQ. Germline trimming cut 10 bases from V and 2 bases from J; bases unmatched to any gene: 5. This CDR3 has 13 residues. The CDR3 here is CATASGAYNEQFF. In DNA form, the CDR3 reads TGTGCCACGGCCAGCGGGGCCTACAATGAGCAGTTCTTC.

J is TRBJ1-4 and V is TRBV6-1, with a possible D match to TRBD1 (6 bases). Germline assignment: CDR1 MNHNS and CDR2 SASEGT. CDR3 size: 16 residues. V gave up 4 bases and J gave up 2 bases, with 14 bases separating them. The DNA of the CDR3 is TGTGCCAGCAGTGGCTTCCAGGGGAAGACTAATGAAAAACTGTTTTTT. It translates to CASSGFQGKTNEKLFF.

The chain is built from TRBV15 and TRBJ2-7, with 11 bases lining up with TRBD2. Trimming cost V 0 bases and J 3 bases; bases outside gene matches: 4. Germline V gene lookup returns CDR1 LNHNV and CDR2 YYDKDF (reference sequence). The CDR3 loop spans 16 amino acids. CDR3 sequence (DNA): TGTGCCACCAGCAGAGAACCTAGCGGGAGGCTCTACGAGCAGTACTTC. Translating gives CATSREPSGRLYEQYF.